Following are 6 T cell receptor beta chains from one sample sequenced in a study of early T cells in non-severe SARS-CoV-2 infection. Each CDR3 protein is one row after TCRdb ran MiXCR on the 5' RACE reads. The repertoire holds 95,000 to 110,000 distinct CDR3 sequences, with around 10% as singletons. Sequences were obtained from whole blood. These receptors were collected from an adult who was a healthcare worker with PCR-confirmed SARS-CoV-2 infection or an uninfected control (not recorded which).

In this sample, this clonotype turned up once. The J gene is TRBJ2-1, the V gene TRBV7-9; 9 bases map to TRBD1. The CDR3 extends over 15 amino acids. Per germline, CDR1 SEHNR and CDR2 FQNEAQ (reference sequence). The ends lost 2 bases at V and 8 bases at J; junction bases unmatched: 7. The CDR3 region is CASSLTSWTGDEQFF. The CDR3 nucleotides read TGTGCCAGCAGCTTAACTTCATGGACAGGGGATGAGCAGTTCTTC.

This clonotype has ten or more counts. The genes are TRBV5-4 and TRBJ1-1, with D perhaps matching TRBD1 (5 bases). Germline CDR1 SGHNT, CDR2 YYREEE (reference sequence). Trimming pared 9 bases from V and 0 bases from J, leaving 12 bases between. CDR3 length: 13 amino acids. The CDR3, as DNA: TGTGCCACAACGACAGAGATGAACACTGAAGCTTTCTTT. Translation: CATTTEMNTEAFF.

This clonotype has only a few counts. The chain recombines TRBV5-1 with TRBJ2-5; D is perhaps TRBD1 (7 bases). The CDR3 length is 14 residues. Germline CDR1 reads SGHRS; CDR2 reads YFSETQ. Trimming took off 4 bases at V and 1 base at J, with 11 bases between the two ends. The CDR3 DNA sequence: TGCGCCAGCAGCGCGGGGACAGCCCAAGAGACCCAGTACTTC. Its translation is CASSAGTAQETQYF.

V and J are TRBV20-1 and TRBJ2-7; 9 bases match TRBD1. V was pared by 0 bases and J by 5 bases, with 8 bases of the junction left unmatched. Germline CDR1 is DFQATT and CDR2 is SNEGSKA (reference sequence). The CDR3 consists of 15 residues. This CDR3 reads CSAREEGTGRDEQYF. The CDR3 DNA follows: TGCAGTGCTAGAGAGGAGGGGACAGGGCGCGACGAGCAGTACTTC.

This clonotype was counted once. This may be a read error, as it is one base from a much larger clone. In this CDR3 the conserved last residue, phenylalanine or tryptophan, is missing, so a read error is likely. V usage is TRBV7-2 and J usage is TRBJ2-3; D not certain. Germline V lookup: CDR1 SGHTA, CDR2 FQGNSA. This CDR3 contains 11 residues. Trimming left V 4 bases short and J 3 bases short, with 2 bases between. Written as DNA, the CDR3 is TGTGCCAGCAGCTGGACAGATACGCAGTATTAT. This codes for CASSWTDTQYY.

The chain carries TRBV20-1 and TRBJ1-1, with 8 bases identical to TRBD1. The CDR3 loop spans 13 amino acids. In germline, CDR1 is DFQATT, CDR2 SNEGSKA (reference sequence). V gave up 5 bases and J gave up 5 bases; unmatched junction bases: 7. This CDR3 reads CSAFDRGRTEAFF. The CDR3, as DNA: TGCAGTGCTTTTGACAGGGGCAGGACTGAAGCTTTCTTT.